Reported below is one T cell receptor (beta chain). The sample belongs to a study of blood T cell repertoires in COVID-19. Study summary: Both acute and convalescent COVID-19 samples were obtained from the United States, Italy and Spain. PBMCs, B-cell-depleted T cells, or T cells provided the cDNA or gDNA that made up the material.

V was cut by 5 bases and J by 7 bases, with 24 bases left in between. The CDR3 covers 18 residues. Germline CDR1 SNHLY, CDR2 FYNNEI. In the original analysis: It was from reference gene primer amplification that nucleated cell counts were estimated. Only in-frame clones appear in the TCRdb table, and some are missing; sequencing was by immunoSEQ multiplex PCR. That table furnishes V, J and clone size, whereas the DNA furnished D and trimming. The top ten clones hold roughly 2.6% of a sample with about 40,000 clones, just under 85% of them seen once. The sequence came from a woman in her fifties or sixties with acute or convalescent COVID-19. Sequenced input: peripheral blood. V is TRBV2 and J is TRBJ1-6; D is possibly TRBD1 (6 bases). The CDR3 DNA reads TGTGCCAGCAGTTTGATGTTGGGGGCGCCCCCGGAAAATTCACCCCTCCACTTT. Protein sequence: CASSLMLGAPPENSPLHF.